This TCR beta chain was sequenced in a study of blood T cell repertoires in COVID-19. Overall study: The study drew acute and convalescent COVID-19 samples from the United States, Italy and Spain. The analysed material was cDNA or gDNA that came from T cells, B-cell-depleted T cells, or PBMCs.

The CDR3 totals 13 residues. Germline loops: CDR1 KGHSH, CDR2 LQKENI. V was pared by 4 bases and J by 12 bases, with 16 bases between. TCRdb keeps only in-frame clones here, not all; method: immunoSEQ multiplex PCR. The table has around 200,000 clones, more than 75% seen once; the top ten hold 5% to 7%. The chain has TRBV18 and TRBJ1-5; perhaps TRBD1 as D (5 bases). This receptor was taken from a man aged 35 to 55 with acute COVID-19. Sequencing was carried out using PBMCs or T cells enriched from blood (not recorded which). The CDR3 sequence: CASSQFGQDHQHF. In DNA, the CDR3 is TGTGCCAGCTCACAATTCGGACAAGACCACCAGCATTTT.